The T cell receptor (beta chain) under discussion was sequenced for a study of cytomegalovirus exposure and HLA in healthy donors. This clone appeared a few times. No antigen is known for it. Regarding the study as a whole: Analyzed later, most CMV-associated TCR beta chains appeared HLA-restricted.

Primers for the PCR totalled 60 Vbeta and 13 Jbeta. Clones were read by immunoSEQ multiplex PCR, and TCRdb kept only the in-frame ones, dropping some. The sample has about 120,000 clones; approximately 80% are singletons. The germline V gene encodes CDR1 SQVTM and CDR2 ANQGSEA. Trimming removed 4 bases from V and 4 bases from J; junction bases left unmatched: 2. This CDR3 is built from 14 residues. Sample: PBMCs. The clonotype comes from a woman between 40 and 55 years old in good health and CMV-seropositive. The V call is TRBV29-1, the J call TRBJ2-3; 13 bases align to TRBD2. The CDR3 here is CSVVTSGGADTQYF. CDR3 coding DNA: TGCAGCGTTGTTACTAGCGGGGGGGCAGATACGCAGTATTTT.